Listed below are T cell receptor beta chains from one sample, sequenced in a study of cytomegalovirus exposure and HLA in healthy donors. The method was immunoSEQ multiplex PCR; TCRdb's version includes in-frame clones alone and lacks a portion of them. The sample lists about 270,000 clones, roughly 88% occurring once. The sequenced sample consisted of PBMCs. These receptors came from a man aged 35-49 years in good health and CMV-seropositive. CDR3s include the opening cysteine and the closing phenylalanine or tryptophan. D genes are given only for firm matches. Size is omitted from some rows. Given values are once, few, many or a class for expanded clones.

>TRBV2|NA|TRBD1|TRBJ1-1
CATIPRQGNTEAFF
TGTGCCACCATACCACGACAGGGTAACACTGAAGCTTTCTTT
>TRBV18|once|TRBD2|TRBJ2-7
CASSPGGGPGYEQYF
TGTGCCAGCTCACCAGGGGGAGGGCCTGGATACGAGCAGTACTTC
>TRBV18|NA|TRBD1|TRBJ1-2
CASSPPRQGAANYGYTF
TGTGCCAGCTCACCACCACGACAGGGGGCGGCTAACTATGGCTACACCTTC
>TRBV28|NA|NA|TRBJ1-2
CASSPPDRNYGYTF
TGTGCCAGCAGTCCCCCGGACAGAAACTATGGCTACACCTTC
>TRBV7-9|NA|TRBD1|TRBJ2-7
CASSSDRVYEQYF
TGTGCCAGCAGCTCGGACAGGGTTTACGAGCAGTACTTC
>TRBV5-1|NA|TRBD1|TRBJ2-7
CASRGAGTGSYEQYF
TGCGCCAGCAGGGGTGCTGGGACAGGATCCTACGAGCAGTACTTC
>TRBV29-1|NA|TRBD1|TRBJ2-1
CSVGQTGLFF
TGCAGCGTTGGCCAGACAGGGCTGTTCTTC
>TRBV4-1|few|NA|TRBJ2-7
CASSQDRDTNYEQYF
TGCGCCAGCAGCCAAGACCGGGACACAAACTACGAGCAGTACTTC
>TRBV29-1|NA|NA|TRBJ1-1
CSVENWGRYFEAFF
TGCAGCGTTGAAAATTGGGGCCGTTATTTTGAAGCTTTCTTT
>TRBV19|NA|TRBD1|TRBJ1-1
CASSWRGPNTDAFF
TGTGCCAGTAGTTGGAGGGGGCCGAACACTGACGCTTTCTTT
>TRBV27|once|TRBD1|TRBJ2-3
CASSFLTGGWTDTQYF
TGTGCCAGCAGTTTTCTCACAGGGGGGTGGACAGATACGCAGTATTTT
>TRBV5-1|NA|TRBD2|TRBJ2-7
CASSTTSGRVNEQYF
TGCGCCAGCAGCACGACTAGCGGGAGGGTCAACGAGCAGTACTTC
>TRBV6-1|NA|TRBD2|TRBJ2-1
CASSDRTSGLSSYNEQFF
TGTGCCAGCAGTGATAGGACTAGCGGCTTGAGCTCCTACAATGAGCAGTTCTTC
>TRBV28|NA|NA|TRBJ2-7
CASSSRPYEQYF
TGTGCCAGCAGTTCCCGTCCTTACGAGCAGTACTTC
>TRBV28|NA|TRBD1|TRBJ1-2
CASSSPGTGKKNYGYTF
TGTGCCAGCAGTTCCCCCGGGACAGGGAAGAAGAACTATGGCTACACCTTC
>TRBV18|NA|NA|TRBJ2-5
CASSPAGRETQYF
TGTGCCAGCTCACCAGCGGGACGGGAGACCCAGTACTTC
>TRBV7-9|NA|NA|TRBJ1-3
CSSSLAVGTAGNTIYF
TGTTCCAGCAGCTTAGCGGTGGGGACTGCTGGAAACACCATATATTTT
>TRBV4-1|few|NA|TRBJ2-2
CASSPFGQRINTGELFF
TGCGCCAGCAGCCCGTTCGGTCAGCGGATCAACACCGGGGAGCTGTTTTTT
>TRBV18|NA|TRBD2|TRBJ2-7
CASSPPGLAGNSYEQYF
TGTGCCAGCTCACCACCGGGACTAGCGGGAAACTCCTACGAGCAGTACTTC
>TRBV10-3|NA|TRBD1|TRBJ2-3
CAISNRGFPDTQYF
TGTGCCATCAGCAACAGGGGATTCCCAGATACGCAGTATTTT
>TRBV28|NA|NA|TRBJ2-7
CASSSPWTSSYEQYF
TGTGCCAGCAGTTCCCCCTGGACAAGCTCCTACGAGCAGTACTTC
>TRBV7-9|few|NA|TRBJ1-5
CASSLGGQPQHF
TGTGCCAGCAGTTTAGGAGGGCAGCCCCAGCATTTT
>TRBV10-3|NA|TRBD2|TRBJ2-5
CAISGASGVQETQYF
TGTGCCATCAGTGGAGCTAGCGGGGTCCAAGAGACCCAGTACTTC
>TRBV11-3|NA|NA|TRBJ1-5
CASSLAKPRVVSNQPQHF
TGTGCCAGCAGCTTAGCAAAACCCCGGGTCGTAAGCAATCAGCCCCAGCATTTT
>TRBV5-1|NA|TRBD1|TRBJ1-2
CASSLPGGSYGYTF
TGCGCCAGCAGCTTGCCAGGGGGGTCCTATGGCTACACCTTC
>TRBV5-1|NA|NA|TRBJ2-7
CASSLSPGQIYEQYF
TGCGCCAGCAGCTTGTCCCCCGGACAGATCTACGAGCAGTACTTC
>TRBV7-9|NA|TRBD1|TRBJ2-5
CASSILAGQGWRETQYF
TGTGCCAGCAGTATCCTGGCGGGACAGGGATGGCGGGAGACCCAGTACTTC
>TRBV10-1|NA|NA|TRBJ2-2
CASSESRVTGIGELFF
TGCGCCAGCAGTGAGTCAAGGGTCACGGGGATCGGGGAGCTGTTTTTT